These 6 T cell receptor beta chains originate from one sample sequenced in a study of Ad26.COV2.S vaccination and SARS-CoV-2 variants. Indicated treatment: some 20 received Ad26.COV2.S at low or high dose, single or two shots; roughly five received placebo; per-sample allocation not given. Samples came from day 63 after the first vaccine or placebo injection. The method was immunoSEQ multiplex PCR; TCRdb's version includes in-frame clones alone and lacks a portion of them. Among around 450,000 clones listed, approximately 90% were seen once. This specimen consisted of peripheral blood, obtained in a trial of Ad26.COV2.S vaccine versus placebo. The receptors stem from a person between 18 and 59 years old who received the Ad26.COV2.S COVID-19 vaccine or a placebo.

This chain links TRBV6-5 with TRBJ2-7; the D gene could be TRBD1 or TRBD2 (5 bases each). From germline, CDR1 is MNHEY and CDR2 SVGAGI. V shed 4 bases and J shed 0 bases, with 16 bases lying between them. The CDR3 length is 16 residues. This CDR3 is CASSWTRDVASYEQYF. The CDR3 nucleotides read TGTGCCAGCAGTTGGACCCGGGACGTCGCCTCCTACGAGCAGTACTTC.

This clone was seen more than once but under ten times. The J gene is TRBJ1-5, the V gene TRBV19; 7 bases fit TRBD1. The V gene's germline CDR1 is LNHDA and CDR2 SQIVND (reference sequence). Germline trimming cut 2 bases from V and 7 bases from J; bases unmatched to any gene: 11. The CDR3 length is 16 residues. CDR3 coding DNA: TGTGCCAGTAGTATAATCGGAGGGGGCTCTCGACAGCCCCAGCATTTT. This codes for CASSIIGGGSRQPQHF.

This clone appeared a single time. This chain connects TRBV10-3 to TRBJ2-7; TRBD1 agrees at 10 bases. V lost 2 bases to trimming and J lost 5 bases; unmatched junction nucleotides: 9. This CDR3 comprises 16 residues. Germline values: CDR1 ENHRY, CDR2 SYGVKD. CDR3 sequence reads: CAISEPGQGPGDEQYF. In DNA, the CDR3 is TGTGCCATCAGTGAGCCGGGACAGGGGCCCGGGGACGAGCAGTACTTC.

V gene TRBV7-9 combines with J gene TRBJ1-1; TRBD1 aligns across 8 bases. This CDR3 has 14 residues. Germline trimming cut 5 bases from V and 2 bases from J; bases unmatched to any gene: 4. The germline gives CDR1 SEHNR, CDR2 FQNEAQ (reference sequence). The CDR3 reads CASSQQGANTEAFF. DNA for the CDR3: TGTGCCAGCAGCCAGCAGGGGGCCAACACTGAAGCTTTCTTT.

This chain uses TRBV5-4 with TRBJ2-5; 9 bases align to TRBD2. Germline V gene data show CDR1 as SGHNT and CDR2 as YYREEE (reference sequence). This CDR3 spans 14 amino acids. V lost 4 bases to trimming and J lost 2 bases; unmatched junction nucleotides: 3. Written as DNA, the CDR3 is TGTGCCAGCAGCCCGGGACTAGCTCAAGAGACCCAGTACTTC. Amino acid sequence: CASSPGLAQETQYF.

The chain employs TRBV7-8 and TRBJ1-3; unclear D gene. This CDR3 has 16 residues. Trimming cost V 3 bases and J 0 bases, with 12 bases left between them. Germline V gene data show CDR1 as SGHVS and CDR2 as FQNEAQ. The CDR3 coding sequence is TGTGCCAGCAGCTTCTGGACGCCCAGCTCTGGAAACACCATATATTTT. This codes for CASSFWTPSSGNTIYF.